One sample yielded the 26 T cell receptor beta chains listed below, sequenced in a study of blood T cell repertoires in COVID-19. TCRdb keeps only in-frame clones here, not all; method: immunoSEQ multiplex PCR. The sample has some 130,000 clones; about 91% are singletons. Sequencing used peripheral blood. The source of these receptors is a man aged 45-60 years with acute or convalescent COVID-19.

CDR3 in DNA: TGTGCTAGTGAAGCCTCCGGGGGAGATACGCAGTATTTT. Amino acids: CASEASGGDTQYF. The rearrangement uses TRBV12-5 and TRBJ2-3; D may be TRBD2 (6 bases). The V end was cut by 7 bases, the J end by 5 bases, with 13 bases between. The germline CDR1 and CDR2 sequences are LGHNT and FRNRAP. CDR3 length: 13 amino acids.

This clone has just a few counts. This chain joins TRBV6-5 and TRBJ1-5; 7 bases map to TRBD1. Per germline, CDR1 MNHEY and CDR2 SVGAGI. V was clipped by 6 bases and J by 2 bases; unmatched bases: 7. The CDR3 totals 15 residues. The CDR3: CASSLIDRGNQPQHF. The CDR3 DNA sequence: TGTGCCAGCAGCCTTATCGACAGGGGCAATCAGCCCCAGCATTTT.

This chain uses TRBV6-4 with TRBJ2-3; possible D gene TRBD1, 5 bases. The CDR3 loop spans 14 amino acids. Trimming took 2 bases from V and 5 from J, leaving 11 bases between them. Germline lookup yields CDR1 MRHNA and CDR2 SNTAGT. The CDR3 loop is CASSDVFRGDTQYF. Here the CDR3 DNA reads TGTGCCAGCAGTGACGTCTTTAGGGGAGATACGCAGTATTTT.

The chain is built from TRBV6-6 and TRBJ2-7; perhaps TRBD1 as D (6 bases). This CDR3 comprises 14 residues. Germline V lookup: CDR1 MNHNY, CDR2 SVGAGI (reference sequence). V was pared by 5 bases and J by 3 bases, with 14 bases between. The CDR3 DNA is TGTGCCAGCAGTAGAGGGGGAAACAGCTACGAGCAGTACTTC. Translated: CASSRGGNSYEQYF.

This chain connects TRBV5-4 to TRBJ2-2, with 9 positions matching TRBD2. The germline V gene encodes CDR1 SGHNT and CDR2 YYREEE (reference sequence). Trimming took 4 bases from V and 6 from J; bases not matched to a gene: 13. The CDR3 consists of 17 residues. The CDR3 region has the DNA TGTGCCAGCAGCCACGGGGGGCGGGAGGGGATGGCCGGGGAGCTGTTTTTT. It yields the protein CASSHGGREGMAGELFF.

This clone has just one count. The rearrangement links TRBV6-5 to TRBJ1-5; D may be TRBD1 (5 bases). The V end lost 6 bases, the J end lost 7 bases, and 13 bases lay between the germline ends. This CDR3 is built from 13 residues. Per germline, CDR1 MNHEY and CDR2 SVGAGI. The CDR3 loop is CASSPRREQPQHF. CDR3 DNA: TGTGCCAGCAGCCCGCGCAGGGAACAGCCCCAGCATTTT.

CDR3 nucleotide sequence: TGTGCCAGCAGCTTAGCCCCAACAGATACGCAGTATTTT. This sequence encodes CASSLAPTDTQYF. The V gene is TRBV7-2, the J gene TRBJ2-3; D is undetermined. The ends were cut back, 0 bases at V and 3 bases at J, with 4 bases in the middle. From germline, CDR1 is SGHTA and CDR2 FQGNSA. The CDR3 loop spans 13 amino acids.

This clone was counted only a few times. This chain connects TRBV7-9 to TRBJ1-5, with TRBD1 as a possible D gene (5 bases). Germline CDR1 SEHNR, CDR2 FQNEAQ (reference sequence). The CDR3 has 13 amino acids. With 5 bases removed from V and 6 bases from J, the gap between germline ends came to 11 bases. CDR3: CASSGAGSQPQHF. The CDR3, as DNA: TGTGCCAGCAGCGGGGCCGGGAGTCAGCCCCAGCATTTT.

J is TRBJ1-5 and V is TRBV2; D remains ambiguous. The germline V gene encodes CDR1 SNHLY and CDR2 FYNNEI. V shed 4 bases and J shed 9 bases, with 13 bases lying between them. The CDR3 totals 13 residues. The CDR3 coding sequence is TGTGCCAGCAGTGGGACTGGCTCTCTGCCCCAGCATTTT. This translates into CASSGTGSLPQHF.

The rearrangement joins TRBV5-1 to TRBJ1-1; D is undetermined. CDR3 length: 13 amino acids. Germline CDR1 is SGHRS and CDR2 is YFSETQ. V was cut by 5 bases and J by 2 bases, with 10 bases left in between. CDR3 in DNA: TGCGCCAGCAGGGCAGCGCTCAACACTGAAGCTTTCTTT. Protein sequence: CASRAALNTEAFF.

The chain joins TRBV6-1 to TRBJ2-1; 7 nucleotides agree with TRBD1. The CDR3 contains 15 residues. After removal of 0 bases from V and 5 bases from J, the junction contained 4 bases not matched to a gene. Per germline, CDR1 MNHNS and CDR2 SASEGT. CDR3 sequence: CASSEARGPHNEQFF. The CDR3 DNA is TGTGCCAGCAGTGAAGCAAGGGGGCCGCACAATGAGCAGTTCTTC.

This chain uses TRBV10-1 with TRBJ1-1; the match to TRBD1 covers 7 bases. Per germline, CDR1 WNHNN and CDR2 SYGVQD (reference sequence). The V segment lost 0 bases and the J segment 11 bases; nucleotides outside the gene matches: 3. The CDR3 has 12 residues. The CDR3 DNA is TGCGCCAGCAGTGAGTCCAGGGGGATCGCTTTCTTT. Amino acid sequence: CASSESRGIAFF.

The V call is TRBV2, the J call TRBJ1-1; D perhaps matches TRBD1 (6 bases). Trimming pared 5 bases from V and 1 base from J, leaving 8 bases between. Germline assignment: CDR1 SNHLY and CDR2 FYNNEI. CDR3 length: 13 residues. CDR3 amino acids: CASSRGANTEAFF. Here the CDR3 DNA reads TGTGCCAGCAGTCGGGGGGCGAACACTGAAGCTTTCTTT.

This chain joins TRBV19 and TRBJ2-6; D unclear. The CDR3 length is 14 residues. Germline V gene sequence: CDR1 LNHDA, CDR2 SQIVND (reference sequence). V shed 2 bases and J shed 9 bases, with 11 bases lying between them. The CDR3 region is CASSIRVLGNVLTF. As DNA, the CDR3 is TGTGCCAGTAGTATACGGGTTTTGGGCAACGTCCTGACTTTC.

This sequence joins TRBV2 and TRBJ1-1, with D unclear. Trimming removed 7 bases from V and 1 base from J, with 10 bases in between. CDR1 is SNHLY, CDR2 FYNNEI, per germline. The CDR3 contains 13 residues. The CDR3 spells CASNHEGNTEAFF. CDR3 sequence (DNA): TGTGCCAGCAACCATGAGGGGAACACTGAAGCTTTCTTT.

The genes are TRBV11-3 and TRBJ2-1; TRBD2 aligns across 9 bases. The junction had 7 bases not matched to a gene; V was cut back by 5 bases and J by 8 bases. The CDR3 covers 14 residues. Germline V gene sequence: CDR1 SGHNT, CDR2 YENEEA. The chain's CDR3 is CASSTLAGADEQFF. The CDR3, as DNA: TGTGCCAGCAGCACATTAGCGGGAGCGGATGAGCAGTTCTTC.

The CDR3 loop is CASSLSVNTGELFF. The CDR3 DNA reads TGCGCCAGCAGCTTGTCCGTAAACACCGGGGAGCTGTTTTTT. The gene calls are TRBV5-1 and TRBJ2-2; D is undetermined. The CDR3 spans 14 residues. The V end lost 1 base, the J end lost 2 bases, and 6 bases lay between the germline ends. CDR1 is SGHRS and CDR2 is YFSETQ in the germline V gene.

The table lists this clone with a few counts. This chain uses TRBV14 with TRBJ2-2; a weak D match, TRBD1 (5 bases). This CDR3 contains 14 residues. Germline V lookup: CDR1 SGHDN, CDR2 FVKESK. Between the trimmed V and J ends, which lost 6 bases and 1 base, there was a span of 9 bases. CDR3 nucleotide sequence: TGTGCCAGCAGTACCAGGGTGAACACCGGGGAGCTGTTTTTT. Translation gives CASSTRVNTGELFF.

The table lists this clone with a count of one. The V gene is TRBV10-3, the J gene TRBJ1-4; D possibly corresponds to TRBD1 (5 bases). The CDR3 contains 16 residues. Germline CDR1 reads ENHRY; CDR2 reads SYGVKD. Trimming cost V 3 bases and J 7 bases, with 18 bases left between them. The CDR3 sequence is CAISDSFQGVREKLFF. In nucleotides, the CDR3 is TGTGCCATCAGTGATTCATTTCAGGGTGTTCGTGAAAAACTGTTTTTT.

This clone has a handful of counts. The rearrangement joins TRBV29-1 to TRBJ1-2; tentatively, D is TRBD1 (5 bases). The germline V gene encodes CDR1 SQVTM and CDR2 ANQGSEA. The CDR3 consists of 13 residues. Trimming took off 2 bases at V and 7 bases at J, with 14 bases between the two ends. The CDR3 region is CSVEIGGFSGYTF. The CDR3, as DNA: TGCAGCGTTGAAATCGGGGGGTTCTCTGGCTACACCTTC.

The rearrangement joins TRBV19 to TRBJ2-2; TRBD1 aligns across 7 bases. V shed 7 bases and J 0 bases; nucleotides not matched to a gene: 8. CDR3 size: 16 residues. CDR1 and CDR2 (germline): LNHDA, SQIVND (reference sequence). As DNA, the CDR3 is TGTGCCAGTACCCAGACAGGGCGCACGAACACCGGGGAGCTGTTTTTT. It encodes CASTQTGRTNTGELFF. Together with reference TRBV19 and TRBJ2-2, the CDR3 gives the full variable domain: DGGITQSPKYLFRKEGQNVTLSCEQNLNHDAMYWYRQDPGQGLRLIYYSQIVNDFQKGDIAEGYSVSREKKESFPLTVTSAQKNPTAFYLCASTQTGRTNTGELFFGEGSRLTVL.

CDR3 sequence: CASSPLLGGDEKLFF. In DNA, the CDR3 is TGTGCCAGCTCACCCCTTCTCGGTGGAGATGAAAAACTGTTTTTT. The chain joins TRBV18 to TRBJ1-4; D is ambiguous. Germline CDR1 KGHSH, CDR2 LQKENI. Trimming shortened V by 3 bases and J by 6 bases, and 14 bases separated the two germline ends. This CDR3 comprises 15 residues.

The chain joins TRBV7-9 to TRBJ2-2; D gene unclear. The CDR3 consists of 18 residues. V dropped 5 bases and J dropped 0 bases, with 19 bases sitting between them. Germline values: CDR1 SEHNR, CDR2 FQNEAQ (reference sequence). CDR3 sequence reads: CASSNTIAHYTNTGELFF. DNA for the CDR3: TGTGCCAGCAGCAATACAATAGCCCATTATACGAACACCGGGGAGCTGTTTTTT. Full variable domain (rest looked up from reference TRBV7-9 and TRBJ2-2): DTGVSQNPRHKITKRGQNVTFRCDPISEHNRLYWYRQTLGQGPEFLTYFQNEAQLEKSRLLSDRFSAERPKGSFSTLEIQRTEQGDSAMYLCASSNTIAHYTNTGELFFGEGSRLTVL.

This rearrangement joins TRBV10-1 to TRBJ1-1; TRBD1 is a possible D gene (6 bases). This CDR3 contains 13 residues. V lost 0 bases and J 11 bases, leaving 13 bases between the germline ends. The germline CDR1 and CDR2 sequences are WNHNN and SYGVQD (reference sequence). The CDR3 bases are TGCGCCAGCAGTGAGTCAACAAAAACAGGGGCTTTCTTT. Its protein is CASSESTKTGAFF.

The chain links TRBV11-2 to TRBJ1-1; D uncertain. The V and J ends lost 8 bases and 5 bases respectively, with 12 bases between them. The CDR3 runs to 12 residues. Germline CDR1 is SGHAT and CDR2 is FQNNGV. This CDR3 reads CASLGGLTEAFF. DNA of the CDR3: TGTGCCAGCTTAGGCGGACTGACTGAAGCTTTCTTT.

The CDR3 coding sequence is TGTGCCAGCAGTTTGCTCAGGGACTATGGCTACACCTTC. Amino acid sequence: CASSLLRDYGYTF. The gene calls are TRBV28 and TRBJ1-2, with D maybe TRBD1 (5 bases). The V end was cut by 3 bases, the J end by 3 bases, with 8 bases between. The CDR3 loop spans 13 amino acids. Germline V lookup: CDR1 MDHEN, CDR2 SYDVKM.